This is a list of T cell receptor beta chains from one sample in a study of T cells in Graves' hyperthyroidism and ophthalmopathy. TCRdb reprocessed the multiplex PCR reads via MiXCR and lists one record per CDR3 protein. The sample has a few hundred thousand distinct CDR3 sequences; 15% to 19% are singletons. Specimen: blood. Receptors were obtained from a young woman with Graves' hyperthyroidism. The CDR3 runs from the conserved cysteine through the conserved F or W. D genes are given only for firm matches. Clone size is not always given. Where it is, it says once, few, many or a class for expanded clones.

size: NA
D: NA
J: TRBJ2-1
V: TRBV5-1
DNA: TGTGCCAGCAGCTTGGGGCCGACCGGGAGCTATGAGCAGTTCTTC
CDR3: CASSLGPTGSYEQFF

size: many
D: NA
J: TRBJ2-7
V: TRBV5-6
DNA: TGTGCCAGCAGCACTCCGTGGGGGGCTTACGAGCAGTACTTC
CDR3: CASSTPWGAYEQYF

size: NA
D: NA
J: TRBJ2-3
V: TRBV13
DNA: TGTGCCAGCAGCGTAAACGTGGGGGATAATTCAGATACGCAGTATTTT
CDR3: CASSVNVGDNSDTQYF

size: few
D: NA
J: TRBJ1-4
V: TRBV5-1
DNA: TGCGCCAGCAGTACCCGAGTGGCAGGGCCGGGCGAAAAACTGTTTTTT
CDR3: CASSTRVAGPGEKLFF

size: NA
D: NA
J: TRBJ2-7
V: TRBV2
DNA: TGTGCCAGCAGTGAAGCAGGGGGACTGGATTTTTTGAACGAGCAGTACTTC
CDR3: CASSEAGGLDFLNEQYF

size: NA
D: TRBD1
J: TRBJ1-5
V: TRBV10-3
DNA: TGTGCCATCAGTATGACAGGGACTGCCGATCAGCCCCAGCATTTT
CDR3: CAISMTGTADQPQHF

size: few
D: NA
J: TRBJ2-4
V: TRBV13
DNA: TGTGCCAGCAGCTTGAGAGTCGGCTCGGGTCTAGCCAAAAACATTCAGTACTTC
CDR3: CASSLRVGSGLAKNIQYF

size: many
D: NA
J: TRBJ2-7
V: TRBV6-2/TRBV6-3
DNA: TGTGCCAGCAGTTACTCGCGGGGCCGGGGGGAGCAGTACTTC
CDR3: CASSYSRGRGEQYF

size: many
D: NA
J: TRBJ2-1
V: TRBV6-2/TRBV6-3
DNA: TGTGCCAGCAGTTACAAGGTCGGGAGTGGACACAATGAGCAGTTCTTC
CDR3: CASSYKVGSGHNEQFF

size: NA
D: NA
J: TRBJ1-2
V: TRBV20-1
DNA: TGCAGTGCTAGGCTTGGTGCTAACTATGGCTACACCTTC
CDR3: CSARLGANYGYTF

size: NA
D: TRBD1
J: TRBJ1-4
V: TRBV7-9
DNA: TGTGCCAGCAGCTCCGACAGGGCCCGTCCTGAAAAACTGTTTTTT
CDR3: CASSSDRARPEKLFF

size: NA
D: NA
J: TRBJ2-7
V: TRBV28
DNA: TGTGCCATCAGTGTGGAAAAGGCGGCGGGGGAGCAGTACTTC
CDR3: CAISVEKAAGEQYF

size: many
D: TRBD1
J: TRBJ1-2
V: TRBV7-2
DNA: TGTGCCAGCAGCCCAGGACAGGGGGGATTCGGCTATGGCTACACCTTC
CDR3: CASSPGQGGFGYGYTF

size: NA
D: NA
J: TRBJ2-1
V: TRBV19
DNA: TGTGCCAGTAGTGTTTTGGTCGGGGAGCAGTTCTTC
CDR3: CASSVLVGEQFF

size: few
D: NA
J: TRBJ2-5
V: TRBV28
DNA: TGTGCCAGCAGTCCTTCGCCAGGGAGCCCGGAGACCCAGTACTTC
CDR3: CASSPSPGSPETQYF

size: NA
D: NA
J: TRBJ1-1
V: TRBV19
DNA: TGTGCCAGTACCTTTTCGACAGAGAACACTGAAGCTTTCTTT
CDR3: CASTFSTENTEAFF

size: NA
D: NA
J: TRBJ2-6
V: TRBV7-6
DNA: TGTGCCAGCAGCTTACGGTTGTGGCCCTCTGGGGCCAACGTCCTGACTTTC
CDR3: CASSLRLWPSGANVLTF

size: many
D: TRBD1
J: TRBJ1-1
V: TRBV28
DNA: TGTGCCAGCAGTCGTATTTGGACAGGGGGGATAAACACTGAAGCTTTCTTT
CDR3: CASSRIWTGGINTEAFF

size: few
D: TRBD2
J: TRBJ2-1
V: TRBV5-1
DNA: TGCGCCAGCAGCCACCTTATAGCGGGAGGGCCTTACAATGAGCAGTTCTTC
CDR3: CASSHLIAGGPYNEQFF

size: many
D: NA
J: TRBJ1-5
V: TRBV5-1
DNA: TGCGCCAGCAGGAGGGATAGCGGTCAGCCCCAGCATTTT
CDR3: CASRRDSGQPQHF

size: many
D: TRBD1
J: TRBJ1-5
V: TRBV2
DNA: TGTGCCAGCAGTTTAAGCGGGACAGTTCATCAGCCCCAGCATTTT
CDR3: CASSLSGTVHQPQHF

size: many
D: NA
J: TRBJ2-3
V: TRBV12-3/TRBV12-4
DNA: TGTGCCAGCAGCACCGGGACCCTCGGCCCAGATACGCAGTATTTT
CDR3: CASSTGTLGPDTQYF

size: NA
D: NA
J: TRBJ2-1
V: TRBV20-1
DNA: TGCAGTGCTAGGCGTTCGGCAGGGGCCAATGAGCAGTTCTTC
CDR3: CSARRSAGANEQFF

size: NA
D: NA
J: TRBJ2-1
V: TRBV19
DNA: TGTGCCAGTAGTATGGACGTGTACAATGAGCAGTTCTTC
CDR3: CASSMDVYNEQFF

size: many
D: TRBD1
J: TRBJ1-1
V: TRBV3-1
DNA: TGTGCCAGCAGCCACGCGGACAGGCTGAACACTGAAGCTTTCTTT
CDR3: CASSHADRLNTEAFF

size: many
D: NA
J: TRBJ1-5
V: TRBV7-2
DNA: TGTGCCAGCAGCTTAGCAACAGGTTTTGGTCAGCCCCAGCATTTT
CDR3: CASSLATGFGQPQHF

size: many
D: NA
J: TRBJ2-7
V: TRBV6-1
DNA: TGTGCCAGCAGAATCGGACTCCCGGGGACCTCCTACGAGCAGTACTTC
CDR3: CASRIGLPGTSYEQYF

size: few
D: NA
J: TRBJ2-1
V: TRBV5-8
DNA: TGTGCCAGCAGTTCCGGGACGGGCCACAATGAGCAGTTCTTC
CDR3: CASSSGTGHNEQFF

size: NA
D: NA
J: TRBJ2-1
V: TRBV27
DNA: TGTGCCAGCAGTCTCTACGGTGCCTCCAATGAGCAGTTCTTC
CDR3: CASSLYGASNEQFF

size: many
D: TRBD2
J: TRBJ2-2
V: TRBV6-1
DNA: TGTGCCAGCAGCCGAGCGGGACCGACCGGGGAGCTGTTTTTT
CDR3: CASSRAGPTGELFF

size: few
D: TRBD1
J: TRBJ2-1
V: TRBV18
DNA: TGTGCCAGCTCACCCCCCGGGACAGGGGCTTACAGTGGGCAGTTCTTC
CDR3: CASSPPGTGAYSGQFF

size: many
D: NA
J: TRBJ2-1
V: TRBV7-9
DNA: TGTGCCAGCAGCTTAATCGGTTCGGGGGAGGGGGGGACAGGACAAGCTGAGCAGTTCTTC
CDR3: CASSLIGSGEGGTGQAEQFF

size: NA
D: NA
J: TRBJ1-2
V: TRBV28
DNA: TGTGCCAGCAGTTCTCCCACGGGCTACACCTTC
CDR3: CASSSPTGYTF

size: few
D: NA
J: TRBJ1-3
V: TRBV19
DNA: TGTGCCAGTAGTAGAAACGGATGGACGGCTCAAGGAAACACCATATATTTT
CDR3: CASSRNGWTAQGNTIYF

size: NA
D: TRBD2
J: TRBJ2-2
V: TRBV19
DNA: TGTGCCAGTAGTATTACGGCTAGCGGGAGGGTCGAACGGTCCGGGGAGCTGTTTTTT
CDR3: CASSITASGRVERSGELFF

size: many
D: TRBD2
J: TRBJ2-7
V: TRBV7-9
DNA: TGTGCCAGCAGCCCGCGGGGGGGGGATTCCTACGAGCAGTACTTC
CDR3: CASSPRGGDSYEQYF

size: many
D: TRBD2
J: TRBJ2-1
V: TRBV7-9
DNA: TGTGCCAGCAGCGACCCCTTAGCGGGACTTGACAATGAGCAGTTCTTC
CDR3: CASSDPLAGLDNEQFF

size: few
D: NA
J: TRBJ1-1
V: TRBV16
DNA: TGTGCCAGCAGCCCGCAGGGTGGTGGAGACACTGAAGCTTTCTTT
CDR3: CASSPQGGGDTEAFF

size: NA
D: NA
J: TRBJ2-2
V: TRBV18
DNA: TGTGCCAGCTCACCACGGGGAGGATCCGGGGAGCTGTTTTTT
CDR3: CASSPRGGSGELFF

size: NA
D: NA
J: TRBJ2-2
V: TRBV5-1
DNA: TGCGCCAGCAGCTTGGTATACGTGAACACCAGGGAGCTGTTTTTT
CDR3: CASSLVYVNTRELFF

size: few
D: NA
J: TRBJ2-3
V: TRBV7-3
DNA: TGTGCCAGCAGCTTATCAGGGGCGAAAGATACGCAGTATTTT
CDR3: CASSLSGAKDTQYF

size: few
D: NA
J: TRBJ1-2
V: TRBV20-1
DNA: TGCAGTGCTAGAGATTGGAGGGATCAGAACTATGGCTACACCTTC
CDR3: CSARDWRDQNYGYTF

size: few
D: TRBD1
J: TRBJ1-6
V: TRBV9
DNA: TGTGCCAGCAGCGCCGAGGGGGGACAGGCGTATTCACCCCTCCACTTT
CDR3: CASSAEGGQAYSPLHF

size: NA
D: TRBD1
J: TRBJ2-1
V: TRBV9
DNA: TGTGCCAGCAGCGTAGCCTTAGGACAGGGAAGGGATGAGCAGTTCTTC
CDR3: CASSVALGQGRDEQFF

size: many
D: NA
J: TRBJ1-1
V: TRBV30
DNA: TGTGCCTGGAGCGAACAGGCTGAAGCTTTCTTT
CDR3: CAWSEQAEAFF

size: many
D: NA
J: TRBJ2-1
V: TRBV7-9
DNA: TGTGCCAGTCAGGGGGTACTAGCGATGAATGAGCAGTTCTTC
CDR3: CASQGVLAMNEQFF

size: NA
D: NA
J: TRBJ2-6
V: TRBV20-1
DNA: TGCAGTGCTCCGGCCGGGCGCGGGGCCAACGTCCTGACTTTC
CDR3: CSAPAGRGANVLTF

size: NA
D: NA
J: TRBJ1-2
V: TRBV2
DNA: TGTGCCAGCAGTGATAGGGGCTACACCTTC
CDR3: CASSDRGYTF

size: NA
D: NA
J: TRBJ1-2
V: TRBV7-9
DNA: TGTGCCAGCAGCTTAGAGCCAGTCCCCGGCTATGGCTACACCTTC
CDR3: CASSLEPVPGYGYTF

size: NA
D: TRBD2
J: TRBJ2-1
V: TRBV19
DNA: TGTGCCAGTAGTATGGCCGGGACTAGCGGGAATCTCTACAATGAGCAGTTCTTC
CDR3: CASSMAGTSGNLYNEQFF

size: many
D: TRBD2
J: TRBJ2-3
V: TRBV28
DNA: TGTGCCAGCAGTTTTCAGACTAGCGGAGATACGCAGTATTTT
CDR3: CASSFQTSGDTQYF

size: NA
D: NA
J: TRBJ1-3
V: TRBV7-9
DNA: TGTGCCAGCAGCTCCCGGGAGCTTCTCTCTGGAAACACCATATATTTT
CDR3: CASSSRELLSGNTIYF

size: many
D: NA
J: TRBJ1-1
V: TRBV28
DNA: TGTGCCAGCAGTTTTGCAGGTGGGAACACTGAAGCTTTCTTT
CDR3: CASSFAGGNTEAFF

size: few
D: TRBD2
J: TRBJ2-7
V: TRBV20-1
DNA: TGCAGTGCTAGATTGGAAGCGGGAGCGACGTACGAGCAGTACTTC
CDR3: CSARLEAGATYEQYF

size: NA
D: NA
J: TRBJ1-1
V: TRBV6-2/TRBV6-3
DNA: TGTGCCAGCAGTTACTCAGAGTTCTCGAGTGAAGCTTTCTTT
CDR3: CASSYSEFSSEAFF